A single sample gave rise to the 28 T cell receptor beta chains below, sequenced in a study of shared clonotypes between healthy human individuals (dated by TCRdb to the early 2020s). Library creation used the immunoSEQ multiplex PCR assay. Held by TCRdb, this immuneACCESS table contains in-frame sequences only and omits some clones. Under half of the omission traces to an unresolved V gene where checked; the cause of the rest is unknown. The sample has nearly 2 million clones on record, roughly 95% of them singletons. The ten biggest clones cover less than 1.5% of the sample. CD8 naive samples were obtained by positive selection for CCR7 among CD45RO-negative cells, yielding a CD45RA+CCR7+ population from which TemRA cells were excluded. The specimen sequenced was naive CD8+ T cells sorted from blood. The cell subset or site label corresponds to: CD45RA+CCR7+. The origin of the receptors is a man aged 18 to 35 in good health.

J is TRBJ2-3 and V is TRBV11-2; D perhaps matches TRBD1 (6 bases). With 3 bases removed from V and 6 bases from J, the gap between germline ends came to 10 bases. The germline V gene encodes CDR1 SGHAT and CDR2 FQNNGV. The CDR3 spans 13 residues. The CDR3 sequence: CASSLHRVDTQYF. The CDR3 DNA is TGTGCCAGCAGCTTGCACAGGGTTGATACGCAGTATTTT.

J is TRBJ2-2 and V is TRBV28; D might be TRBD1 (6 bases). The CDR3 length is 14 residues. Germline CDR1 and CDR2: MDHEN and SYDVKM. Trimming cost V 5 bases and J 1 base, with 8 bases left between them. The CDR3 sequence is CASSVTGNTGELFF. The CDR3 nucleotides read TGTGCCAGCAGTGTGACAGGGAACACCGGGGAGCTGTTTTTT.

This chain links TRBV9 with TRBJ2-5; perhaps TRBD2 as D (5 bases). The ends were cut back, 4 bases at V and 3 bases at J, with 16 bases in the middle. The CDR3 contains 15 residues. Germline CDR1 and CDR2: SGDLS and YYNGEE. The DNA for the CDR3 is TGTGCCAGCAGCTCAGAGGGCAGCAGTGAAGAGACCCAGTACTTC. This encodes CASSSEGSSEETQYF.

The CDR3 nucleotides read TGTGCCAGCAGTTACCCAGGTGTTCCAGGGGCCAATGAGCAGTTCTTC. Translation gives CASSYPGVPGANEQFF. The chain recombines TRBV6-6 with TRBJ2-1, with D maybe TRBD1 (6 bases). Trimming left V 2 bases short and J 6 bases short, with 17 bases between. This CDR3 region has 16 residues. The germline V gene has CDR1 MNHNY and CDR2 SVGAGI (reference sequence).

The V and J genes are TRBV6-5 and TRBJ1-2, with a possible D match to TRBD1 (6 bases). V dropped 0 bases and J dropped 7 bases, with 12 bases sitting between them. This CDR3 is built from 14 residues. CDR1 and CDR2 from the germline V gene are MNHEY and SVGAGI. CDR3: CASSYSSGVAGYTF. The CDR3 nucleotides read TGTGCCAGCAGTTACTCGTCAGGGGTTGCTGGCTACACCTTC.

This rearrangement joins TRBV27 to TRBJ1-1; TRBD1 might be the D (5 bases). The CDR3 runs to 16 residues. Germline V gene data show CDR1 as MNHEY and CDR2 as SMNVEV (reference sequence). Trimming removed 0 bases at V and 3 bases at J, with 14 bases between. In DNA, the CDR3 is TGTGCCAGCAGTTTATCTCCGGGGCTAAAGGACACTGAAGCTTTCTTT. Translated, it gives CASSLSPGLKDTEAFF.

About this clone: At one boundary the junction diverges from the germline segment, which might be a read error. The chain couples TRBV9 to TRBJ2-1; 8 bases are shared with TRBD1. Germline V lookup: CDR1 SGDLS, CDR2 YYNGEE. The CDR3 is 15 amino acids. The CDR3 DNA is TGTGCCAGCAGCGTAGGACAGGGGTCCTTCAATGAGCAGTTCTTC. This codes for CASSVGQGSFNEQFF.

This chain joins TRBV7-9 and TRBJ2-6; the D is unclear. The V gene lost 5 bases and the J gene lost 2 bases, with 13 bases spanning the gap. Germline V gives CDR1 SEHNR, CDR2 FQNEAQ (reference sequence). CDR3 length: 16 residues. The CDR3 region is CASSPEATPGANVLTF. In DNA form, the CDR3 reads TGTGCCAGCAGCCCCGAGGCTACCCCTGGGGCCAACGTCCTGACTTTC.

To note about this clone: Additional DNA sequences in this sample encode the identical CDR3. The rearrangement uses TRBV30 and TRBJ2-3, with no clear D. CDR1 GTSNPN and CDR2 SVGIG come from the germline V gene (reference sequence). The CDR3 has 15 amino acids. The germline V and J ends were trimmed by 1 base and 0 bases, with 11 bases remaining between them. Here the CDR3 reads CAWSAGAASTDTQYF. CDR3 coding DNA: TGTGCCTGGAGTGCTGGCGCAGCTAGCACAGATACGCAGTATTTT.

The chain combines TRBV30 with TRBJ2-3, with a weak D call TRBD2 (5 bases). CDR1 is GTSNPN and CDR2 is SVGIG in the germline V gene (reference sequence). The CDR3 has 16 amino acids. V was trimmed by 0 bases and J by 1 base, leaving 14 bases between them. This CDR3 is CAWSVPTSDRTDTQYF. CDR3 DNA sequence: TGTGCCTGGAGTGTACCAACTAGTGATCGCACAGATACGCAGTATTTT.

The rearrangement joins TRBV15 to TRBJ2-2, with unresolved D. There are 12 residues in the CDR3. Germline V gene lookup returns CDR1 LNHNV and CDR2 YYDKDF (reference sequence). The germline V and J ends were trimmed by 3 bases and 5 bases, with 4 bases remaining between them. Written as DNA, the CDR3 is TGTGCCACCAGCAGTGGGACCGGGGAGCTGTTTTTT. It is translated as CATSSGTGELFF.

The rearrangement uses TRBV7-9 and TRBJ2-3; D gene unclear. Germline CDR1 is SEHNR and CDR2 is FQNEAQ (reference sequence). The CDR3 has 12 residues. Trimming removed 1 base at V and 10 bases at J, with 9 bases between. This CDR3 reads CASSLGASPQYF. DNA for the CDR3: TGTGCCAGCAGCTTAGGGGCGAGTCCGCAGTATTTT. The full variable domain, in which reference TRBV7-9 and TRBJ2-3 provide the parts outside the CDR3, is DTGVSQNPRHKITKRGQNVTFRCDPISEHNRLYWYRQTLGQGPEFLTYFQNEAQLEKSRLLSDRFSAERPKGSFSTLEIQRTEQGDSAMYLCASSLGASPQYFGPGTRLTVL.

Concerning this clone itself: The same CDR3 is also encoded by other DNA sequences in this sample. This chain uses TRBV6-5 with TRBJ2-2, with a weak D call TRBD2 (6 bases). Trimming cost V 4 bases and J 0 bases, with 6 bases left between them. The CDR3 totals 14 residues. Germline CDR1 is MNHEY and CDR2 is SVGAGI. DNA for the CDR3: TGTGCCAGCAGTTGGGGGGCGAACACCGGGGAGCTGTTTTTT. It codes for CASSWGANTGELFF.

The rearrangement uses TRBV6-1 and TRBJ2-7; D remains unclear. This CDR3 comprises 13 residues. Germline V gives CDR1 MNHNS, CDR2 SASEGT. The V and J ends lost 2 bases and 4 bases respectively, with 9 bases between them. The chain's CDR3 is CASSEFTTYEQYF. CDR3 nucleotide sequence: TGTGCCAGCAGTGAATTTACCACATACGAGCAGTACTTC.

The CDR3 sequence: CASRELTRYTEAFF. DNA of the CDR3: TGTGCCAGCAGGGAATTGACAAGGTACACTGAAGCTTTCTTT. This chain connects TRBV2 to TRBJ1-1; D unresolved. The CDR3 totals 14 residues. From germline, CDR1 is SNHLY and CDR2 FYNNEI. V was pared by 6 bases and J by 3 bases, with 14 bases between.

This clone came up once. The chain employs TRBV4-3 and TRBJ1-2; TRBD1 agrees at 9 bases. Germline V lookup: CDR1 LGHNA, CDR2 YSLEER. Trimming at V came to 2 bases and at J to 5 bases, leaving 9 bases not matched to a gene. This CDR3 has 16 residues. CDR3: CASSQTTGGLEYGYTF. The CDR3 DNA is TGCGCCAGCAGCCAAACTACAGGGGGCCTAGAATATGGCTACACCTTC.

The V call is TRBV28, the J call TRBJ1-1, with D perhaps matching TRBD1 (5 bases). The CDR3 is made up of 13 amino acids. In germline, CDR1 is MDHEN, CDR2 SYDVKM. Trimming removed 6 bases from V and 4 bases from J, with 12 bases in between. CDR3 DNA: TGTGCCAGCAGGATTCAGGGAGGCACTGAAGCTTTCTTT. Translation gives CASRIQGGTEAFF.

In DNA, the CDR3 is TGTGCCAGCAGTTTATCTTCAGGGGCTGGAAACACCATATATTTT. Protein: CASSLSSGAGNTIYF. The chain employs TRBV28 and TRBJ1-3, with D possibly TRBD1 on 6 matching bases. This CDR3 region has 15 residues. In germline, CDR1 is MDHEN, CDR2 SYDVKM. Trimming took off 1 base at V and 2 bases at J, with 9 bases between the two ends.

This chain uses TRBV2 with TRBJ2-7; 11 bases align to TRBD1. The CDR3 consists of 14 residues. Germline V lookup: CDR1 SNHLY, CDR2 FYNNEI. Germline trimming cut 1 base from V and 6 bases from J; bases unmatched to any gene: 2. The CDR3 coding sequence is TGTGCCAGCAGTGAAGATGGACAGGGGGCCGAGCAGTACTTC. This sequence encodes CASSEDGQGAEQYF.

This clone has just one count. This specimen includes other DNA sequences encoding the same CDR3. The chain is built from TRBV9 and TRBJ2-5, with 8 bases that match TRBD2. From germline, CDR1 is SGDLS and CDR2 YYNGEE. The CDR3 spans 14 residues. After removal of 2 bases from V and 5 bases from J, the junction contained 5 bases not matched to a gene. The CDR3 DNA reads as TGTGCCAGCAGCGTTGCGGGGGGTTCTGAGACCCAGTACTTC. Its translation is CASSVAGGSETQYF.

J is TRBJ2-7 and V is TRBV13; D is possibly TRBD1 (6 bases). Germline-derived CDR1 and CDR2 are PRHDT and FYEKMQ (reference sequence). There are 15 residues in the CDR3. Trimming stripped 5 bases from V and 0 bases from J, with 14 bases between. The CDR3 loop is CASSAQGLSSYEQYF. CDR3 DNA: TGTGCCAGCAGCGCCCAGGGGCTATCCTCCTACGAGCAGTACTTC. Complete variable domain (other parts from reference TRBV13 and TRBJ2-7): AAGVIQSPRHLIKEKRETATLKCYPIPRHDTVYWYQQGPGQDPQFLISFYEKMQSDKGSIPDRFSAQQFSDYHSELNMSSLELGDSALYFCASSAQGLSSYEQYFGPGTRLTVT.

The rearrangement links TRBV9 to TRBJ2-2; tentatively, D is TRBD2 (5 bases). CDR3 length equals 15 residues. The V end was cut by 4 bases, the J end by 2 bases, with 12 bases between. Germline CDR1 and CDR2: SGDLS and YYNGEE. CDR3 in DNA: TGTGCCAGCAGCCCCAGTGGAGGAAACACCGGGGAGCTGTTTTTT. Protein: CASSPSGGNTGELFF.

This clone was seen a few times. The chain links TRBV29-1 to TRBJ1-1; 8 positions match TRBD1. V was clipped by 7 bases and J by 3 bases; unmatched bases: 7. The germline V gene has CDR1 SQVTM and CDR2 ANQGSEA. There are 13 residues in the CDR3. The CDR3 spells CSGQQGDHTEAFF. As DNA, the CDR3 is TGCAGCGGACAACAGGGGGACCACACTGAAGCTTTCTTT.

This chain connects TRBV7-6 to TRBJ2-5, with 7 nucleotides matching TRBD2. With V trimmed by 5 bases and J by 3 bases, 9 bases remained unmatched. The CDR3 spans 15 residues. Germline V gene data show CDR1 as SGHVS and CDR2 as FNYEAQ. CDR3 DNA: TGTGCCAGCAGCAGCGTTAGGAGCGGGAAAGAGACCCAGTACTTC. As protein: CASSSVRSGKETQYF.

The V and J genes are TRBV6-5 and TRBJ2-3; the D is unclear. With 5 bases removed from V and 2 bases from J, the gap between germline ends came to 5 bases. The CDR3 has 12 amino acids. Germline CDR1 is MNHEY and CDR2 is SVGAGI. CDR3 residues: CASSGDTDTQYF. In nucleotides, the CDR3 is TGTGCCAGCAGTGGCGACACAGATACGCAGTATTTT.

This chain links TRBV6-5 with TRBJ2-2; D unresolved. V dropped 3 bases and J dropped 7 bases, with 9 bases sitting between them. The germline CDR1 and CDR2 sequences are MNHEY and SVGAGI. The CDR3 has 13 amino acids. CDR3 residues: CASSYSLDGELFF. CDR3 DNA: TGTGCCAGCAGTTATTCCCTGGACGGGGAGCTGTTTTTT.

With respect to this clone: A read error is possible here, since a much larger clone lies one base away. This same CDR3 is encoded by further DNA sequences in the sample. This chain's CDR3 is CASSLRTDTQYF. In DNA, the CDR3 is TGTGCCAGCAGCTTACGCACAGATACGCAGTATTTT. This chain connects TRBV13 to TRBJ2-3; D remains ambiguous. Germline V gene sequence: CDR1 PRHDT, CDR2 FYEKMQ (reference sequence). The CDR3 has 12 amino acids. The V and J ends lost 2 bases and 1 base respectively, with 1 base between them. Full variable domain (outside the CDR3, taken from reference TRBV13 and TRBJ2-3): AAGVIQSPRHLIKEKRETATLKCYPIPRHDTVYWYQQGPGQDPQFLISFYEKMQSDKGSIPDRFSAQQFSDYHSELNMSSLELGDSALYFCASSLRTDTQYFGPGTRLTVL.

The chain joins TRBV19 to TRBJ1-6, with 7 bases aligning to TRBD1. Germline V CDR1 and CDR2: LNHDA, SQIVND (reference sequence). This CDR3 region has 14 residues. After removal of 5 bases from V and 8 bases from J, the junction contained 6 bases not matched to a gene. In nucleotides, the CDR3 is TGTGCCAGTAGTCCTTACAGGGGTGATTCACCCCTCCACTTT. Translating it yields CASSPYRGDSPLHF.